The source of this T cell receptor (beta chain) is a study of blood T cell repertoires in COVID-19 (dated by TCRdb to 2019 to 2021). Background for the entire study: Samples covering the acute and convalescent phases of COVID-19 were provided by collaborators in the United States, Italy and Spain. The samples were drawn from two sources: the first 160 participants of the ongoing ImmuneRACE study, and 1,200 or so subjects contributed by 6 global collaborators. The sample metadata nearly always contained a de-identified subject ID, COVID-19 status, age in years and sex. Where available, HLA class I and class II types were obtained from metadata supplied by the sample provider rather than from assay-based typing. The prospective study material was composed of cDNA or gDNA derived from T cells, B-cell-depleted T cells, or PBMCs. The dataset comprised deeply sampled blood TCRbeta repertoires from subjects exposed to, actively infected with, or recovered from COVID-19. A freely available public database, intended as a resource for researchers studying the immune response to SARS-CoV-2, is where the repertoires were released.

On this clone: Its target antigen remains unknown. One base away there is no much larger clone; base qualities are not given.

TCRbeta CDR3 regions were amplified from genomic DNA by means of the immunoSEQ Assay, a bias-controlled multiplex PCR. In the source study's methods: The number of nucleated cells in each sample was estimated by amplification of reference gene primers within the assay. To quantify the absolute abundance of each unique TCRbeta CDR3 rearrangement, sequence reads were collapsed and filtered. For each sample, productive Simpson clonality was calculated as the square root of Simpson's diversity index across productive rearrangements. This immuneACCESS table, as held by TCRdb, lists in-frame sequences with V and J called but not all clones. Of the missing ones, under half trace to an unresolved V gene in checked studies; the others have no known cause. Clonal size and the V and J genes are those of that table, whereas D and trimming came from the DNA. The sample table holds 200,000 to 300,000 clones, of which around 86% were seen once. Over 4% of the sample is held by the ten biggest clonotypes.

Per the germline V gene, SNHLY is the CDR1 and FYNNEI is the CDR2. The CDR3 contains 15 residues, cysteine and phenylalanine counted. Kept here is only the CDR3 DNA, which spans 45 bases and is read in frame from base 1. Germline trimming: 8 bases from V, 3 bases from J; junction bases outside gene matches: 6. One collaborating source in Seattle enrolled patients during active infection and followed them longitudinally through the course of disease. Collaborating institutions collected whole blood in K2EDTA tubes following their own protocols. For TCRbeta analysis, collaborator samples were shipped as frozen whole blood, as isolated PBMCs, or as DNA extracted from either sample type. General conclusions and limits of the study: How much clinical and demographic metadata was included differed by source and by participant, and the metadata was provided uncurated.

This chain is built from TRBV2 and TRBJ2-1, and TRBD2 matches 11 of the central bases. The sequence came from a woman aged 55-69 years with COVID-19, enrolled during active disease. The sample comprised peripheral blood. The CDR3 here reads CASGGLAGRYNEQFF. The DNA sequence is as follows: TGTGCCAGCGGAGGACTAGCGGGTCGCTACAATGAGCAGTTCTTC.